Presented here are 31 T cell receptor beta chains from one specimen sequenced in a study of cytomegalovirus exposure and HLA in healthy donors. With 60 Vbeta and 13 Jbeta primers, the PCR was carried out. Assay used: immunoSEQ multiplex PCR; TCRdb lists only in-frame clones, some missing. In the table there are around 190,000 clones, roughly 79% of which are singletons. The sample comprised PBMCs. Every receptor here comes from a woman aged 18-35 years in good health and CMV-seronegative.

This chain connects TRBV18 to TRBJ1-2; 10 bases align to TRBD1. The CDR3 consists of 14 residues. Germline CDR1 KGHSH, CDR2 LQKENI. V lost 2 bases to trimming and J lost 10 bases; unmatched junction nucleotides: 7. The CDR3, as DNA: TGTGCCAGCTCACCAGTTGGGGACAGGGGAACCTACACCTTC. Residues: CASSPVGDRGTYTF.

V usage is TRBV7-3 and J usage is TRBJ2-1, with 7 bases matching TRBD1. V gave up 4 bases and J gave up 7 bases; unmatched junction bases: 4. The CDR3 runs 13 residues. In germline, CDR1 is SGHTA, CDR2 FQGTGA. The CDR3 loop reads CASSSNRGNEQFF. The CDR3 bases are TGTGCCAGCAGCTCAAACAGGGGAAATGAGCAGTTCTTC.

The chain joins TRBV5-1 to TRBJ1-2, with D perhaps matching TRBD1 (6 bases). Germline V gene sequence: CDR1 SGHRS, CDR2 YFSETQ. The CDR3 is made up of 14 amino acids. V lost 4 bases, J lost 2 bases, and 12 bases lay in between. CDR3: CASSHLQGNYGYTF. In DNA form, the CDR3 reads TGCGCCAGCAGCCATCTACAGGGAAACTATGGCTACACCTTC. Full variable domain (outside the CDR3, taken from reference TRBV5-1 and TRBJ1-2): KAGVTQTPRYLIKTRGQQVTLSCSPISGHRSVSWYQQTPGQGLQFLFEYFSETQRNKGNFPGRFSGRQFSNSRSEMNVSTLELGDSALYLCASSHLQGNYGYTFGSGTRLTVV.

The gene calls are TRBV5-6 and TRBJ2-1; 9 nucleotides match TRBD2. The CDR3 has 15 amino acids. The germline V gene has CDR1 SGHDT and CDR2 YYEEEE. The V segment lost 3 bases and the J segment 4 bases; nucleotides outside the gene matches: 5. The CDR3 DNA sequence: TGTGCCAGCAGCTGGGGGCTAGCGGGGTACAATGAGCAGTTCTTC. Protein: CASSWGLAGYNEQFF.

This clone is a singleton in its sample. The chain links TRBV9 to TRBJ1-6; D is undetermined. The V end was cut by 0 bases, the J end by 2 bases, with 18 bases between. The length of the CDR3 is 19 residues. Germline V gene lookup returns CDR1 SGDLS and CDR2 YYNGEE. CDR3 DNA sequence: TGTGCCAGCAGCGTAGGGGCAGGCCCACCCTTAACCTATAATTCACCCCTCCACTTT. It is translated as CASSVGAGPPLTYNSPLHF.

This clone was detected only once. The chain couples TRBV10-2 to TRBJ2-5; 11 nucleotides match TRBD2. The length of the CDR3 is 13 residues. Germline V lookup: CDR1 WSHSY, CDR2 SAAADI. V was clipped by 7 bases and J by 4 bases; unmatched bases: 2. The DNA for the CDR3 is TGCGCCAGCACTAGCGGGAGGAGAGAGACCCAGTACTTC. Residues: CASTSGRRETQYF.

The chain recombines TRBV28 with TRBJ1-1; no firm D call. Trimming left V 2 bases short and J 7 bases short, with 8 bases between. Germline V gene data show CDR1 as MDHEN and CDR2 as SYDVKM. The CDR3 is 12 residues long. This CDR3 reads CASSLRHGEAFF. CDR3 coding DNA: TGTGCCAGCAGTTTACGACACGGTGAAGCTTTCTTT.

The chain is built from TRBV27 and TRBJ2-1; 7 bases line up with TRBD2. The V and J ends lost 4 bases and 8 bases, in that order; junction bases with no gene match: 11. The CDR3 consists of 15 residues. Germline lookup yields CDR1 MNHEY and CDR2 SMNVEV (reference sequence). CDR3 coding DNA: TGTGCCAGCAGTTCTGACCGGGACTATCGATATGAGCAGTTCTTC. The encoded protein is CASSSDRDYRYEQFF.

The chain joins TRBV5-1 to TRBJ1-4, with 7 nucleotides matching TRBD1. The V and J ends lost 6 bases and 8 bases, in that order; junction bases with no gene match: 10. The CDR3 runs to 14 residues. In germline, CDR1 is SGHRS, CDR2 YFSETQ. The CDR3 bases are TGCGCCAGCACTCGGGACAGCGCCGCGGAAAAACTGTTTTTT. It codes for CASTRDSAAEKLFF.

The chain joins TRBV7-6 to TRBJ1-1; 9 bases align to TRBD1. The germline V gene encodes CDR1 SGHVS and CDR2 FNYEAQ. V was pared by 4 bases and J by 6 bases, with 6 bases of the junction left unmatched. The CDR3 covers 14 residues. CDR3 sequence reads: CASSSPGTGSEAFF. Here the CDR3 DNA reads TGTGCCAGCAGCTCCCCCGGGACAGGGTCTGAAGCTTTCTTT.

A few counts support this clone. The chain joins TRBV9 to TRBJ1-6, with 10 bases fitting TRBD1. The germline gives CDR1 SGDLS, CDR2 YYNGEE. CDR3 length: 14 residues. With V trimmed by 3 bases and J by 14 bases, 8 bases remained unmatched. CDR3 region: CASSGVGQGMSLHF. As DNA, the CDR3 is TGTGCCAGCAGCGGGGTGGGACAGGGGATGTCCCTCCACTTT. Supplemented by reference TRBV9 and TRBJ1-6, the full variable domain reads DSGVTQTPKHLITATGQRVTLRCSPRSGDLSVYWYQQSLDQGLQFLIQYYNGEERAKGNILERFSAQQFPDLHSELNLSSLELGDSALYFCASSGVGQGMSLHFGNGTRLTVT.

The V and J genes are TRBV7-2 and TRBJ2-1, with 13 positions matching TRBD2. V dropped 5 bases and J dropped 0; count of bases not matched to a gene: 4. This CDR3 has 17 residues. Germline V gene sequence: CDR1 SGHTA, CDR2 FQGNSA. CDR3 DNA: TGTGCCAGCAGCCTCCGACTAGCGGGAGGCTCCTACAATGAGCAGTTCTTC. Encoded protein: CASSLRLAGGSYNEQFF.

V gene TRBV11-3 combines with J gene TRBJ2-3; D is possibly TRBD2 (6 bases). V lost 3 bases and J 0 bases, leaving 7 bases between the germline ends. This CDR3 is built from 14 residues. Per the germline V gene, CDR1 is SGHNT and CDR2 is YENEEA. The CDR3 is CASSFGRSTDTQYF. The CDR3 DNA sequence: TGTGCCAGCAGCTTCGGGAGAAGCACAGATACGCAGTATTTT.

V is TRBV10-3 and J is TRBJ1-2, with a weak D call TRBD1 (5 bases). Germline assignment: CDR1 ENHRY and CDR2 SYGVKD. CDR3 length equals 14 residues. Trimming cost V 4 bases and J 0 bases, with 9 bases left between them. The CDR3 protein is CAISGDRANYGYTF. In DNA form, the CDR3 reads TGTGCCATCAGTGGTGACAGAGCTAACTATGGCTACACCTTC.

This clone was observed a handful of times. The chain links TRBV7-2 to TRBJ1-1; TRBD1 matches 9 bases. Trimming at V came to 5 bases and at J to 6 bases, leaving 19 bases not matched to a gene. This CDR3 has 18 residues. The germline V gene has CDR1 SGHTA and CDR2 FQGNSA. The DNA for the CDR3 is TGTGCCAGCAGCCCTCCCGACAAGACAGGGGGAGTGATCCCTGAAGCTTTCTTT. Its translation is CASSPPDKTGGVIPEAFF.

The rearrangement links TRBV6-5 to TRBJ2-3, with no clear D. This CDR3 contains 13 residues. Trimming shortened V by 6 bases and J by 8 bases, and 15 bases separated the two germline ends. The germline CDR1 and CDR2 sequences are MNHEY and SVGAGI. The CDR3 DNA follows: TGTGCCAGCAGAATTGACCGTGCAGGTACGCAGTATTTT. It yields the protein CASRIDRAGTQYF.

The chain recombines TRBV4-1 with TRBJ2-1; TRBD1 is a possible D gene (7 bases). Germline CDR1 and CDR2: MGHRA and YSYEKL. This CDR3 comprises 16 residues. Trimming pared 3 bases from V and 4 bases from J, leaving 16 bases between. The CDR3: CASSHQGGGIYNEQFF. CDR3 nucleotides: TGCGCCAGCAGCCACCAGGGGGGCGGGATTTACAATGAGCAGTTCTTC.

The genes are TRBV2 and TRBJ2-7; tentative D call: TRBD1 (5 bases). With 1 base removed from V and 2 bases from J, the gap between germline ends came to 12 bases. This CDR3 has 15 amino acids. The V gene's germline CDR1 is SNHLY and CDR2 FYNNEI. This CDR3 is CASSEGRRGTYEQYF. Written as DNA, the CDR3 is TGTGCCAGCAGTGAAGGGCGAAGGGGCACCTACGAGCAGTACTTC.

The chain joins TRBV28 to TRBJ2-7, with 10 bases fitting TRBD1. The CDR3 has 13 residues. CDR1 and CDR2 (germline): MDHEN, SYDVKM. After removal of 8 bases from V and 7 bases from J, the junction contained 8 bases not matched to a gene. The CDR3 region has the DNA TGTGCCAGCGGGACAGGGGCCGCCGGGGAGCAGTACTTC. Its protein product is CASGTGAAGEQYF. Full variable domain (rest looked up from reference TRBV28 and TRBJ2-7): DVKVTQSSRYLVKRTGEKVFLECVQDMDHENMFWYRQDPGLGLRLIYFSYDVKMKEKGDIPEGYSVSREKKERFSLILESASTNQTSMYLCASGTGAAGEQYFGPGTRLTVT.

The chain has TRBV29-1 and TRBJ2-7; 7 nucleotides align to TRBD2. V lost 7 bases, J lost 0 bases, and 3 bases stayed unmatched. CDR1 is SQVTM, CDR2 ANQGSEA, per germline. CDR3 size: 12 residues. CDR3 protein: CSGGGSSYEQYF. In DNA form, the CDR3 reads TGCAGCGGTGGCGGGAGCTCCTACGAGCAGTACTTC.

This clone was seen more than once but under ten times. The J gene is TRBJ2-7, the V gene TRBV27; 10 nucleotides align to TRBD1. J lost 6 bases, V lost 6 bases, and 11 bases had no gene match. The germline gives CDR1 MNHEY, CDR2 SMNVEV (reference sequence). CDR3 length: 15 residues. For the CDR3, the DNA is TGTGCCAGCAGGCAGGACAGGGGGATCCTCGGCGAGCAGTACTTC. This encodes CASRQDRGILGEQYF.

This clone has a handful of counts. This chain uses TRBV7-9 with TRBJ2-2; D is uncertain. V was trimmed by 5 bases and J by 4 bases, leaving 5 bases between them. The CDR3 is 12 residues long. Per germline, CDR1 SEHNR and CDR2 FQNEAQ (reference sequence). The CDR3 nucleotides are TGTGCCAGCAGCCCTTTCACCGGGGAGCTGTTTTTT. It yields the protein CASSPFTGELFF.

This rearrangement joins TRBV14 to TRBJ2-3; the match to TRBD2 covers 8 bases. From germline, CDR1 is SGHDN and CDR2 FVKESK. This CDR3 is 16 amino acids long. Unmatched junction bases numbered 5, after V lost 1 base and J lost 2 bases. The CDR3 DNA is TGTGCCAGCAGCCAAGGGACTAGCAGCTACACAGATACGCAGTATTTT. This translates into CASSQGTSSYTDTQYF.

This chain uses TRBV7-9 with TRBJ2-2; 11 positions match TRBD2. The CDR3 sequence is 18 residues long. Trimming removed 4 bases from V and 4 bases from J; junction bases left unmatched: 11. Per the germline V gene, CDR1 is SEHNR and CDR2 is FQNEAQ (reference sequence). The CDR3 reads CASSSRPSGGPGTGELFF. The CDR3 region has the DNA TGTGCCAGCAGCTCGCGGCCTAGCGGGGGGCCGGGCACCGGGGAGCTGTTTTTT.

J is TRBJ2-7 and V is TRBV4-1, with 11 nucleotides matching TRBD2. The CDR3 runs to 17 residues. J was trimmed by 4 bases and V by 0 bases; bases with no gene match: 8. CDR1 and CDR2 (germline): MGHRA, YSYEKL. CDR3 sequence reads: CASSQERLAGGLYEQYF. CDR3 sequence (DNA): TGCGCCAGCAGCCAAGAGCGGCTAGCGGGAGGATTGTACGAGCAGTACTTC.

V usage is TRBV9 and J usage is TRBJ1-2; 11 nucleotides agree with TRBD1. Trimming took 3 bases from V and 6 from J; bases not matched to a gene: 7. This CDR3 spans 15 amino acids. Germline V gene data show CDR1 as SGDLS and CDR2 as YYNGEE. The CDR3: CASSGGQGASDGYTF. CDR3 in DNA: TGTGCCAGCAGCGGCGGACAGGGGGCGAGCGATGGCTACACCTTC.

The V and J genes are TRBV25-1 and TRBJ2-2, with 7 bases identical to TRBD1. Trimming cost V 6 bases and J 2 bases; bases outside gene matches: 3. The CDR3 loop spans 14 amino acids. CDR1 and CDR2 from the germline V gene are MGHDK and SYGVNS. In nucleotides, the CDR3 is TGTGCCAGCAGAGGGGGCTTCAACACCGGGGAGCTGTTTTTT. Its translation is CASRGGFNTGELFF.

The rearrangement joins TRBV14 to TRBJ2-1; 7 nucleotides match TRBD2. The ends lost 3 bases at V and 3 bases at J; junction bases unmatched: 8. The germline V gene has CDR1 SGHDN and CDR2 FVKESK. CDR3 length: 16 amino acids. The CDR3 loop is CASSQQPGGLYNEQFF. CDR3 sequence (DNA): TGTGCCAGCAGCCAGCAACCGGGAGGACTCTACAATGAGCAGTTCTTC.

The chain couples TRBV2 to TRBJ2-5; 8 nucleotides line up with TRBD2. V shed 3 bases and J 6 bases; nucleotides not matched to a gene: 9. Looked up from germline, CDR1 is SNHLY and CDR2 is FYNNEI. The CDR3 contains 15 residues. CDR3 sequence reads: CASSEGSGVRKTQYF. The CDR3 DNA sequence: TGTGCCAGCAGTGAGGGTAGCGGGGTTAGAAAGACCCAGTACTTC.

V is TRBV4-2 and J is TRBJ1-5; perhaps TRBD1 as D (5 bases). There are 13 residues in the CDR3. V lost 8 bases, J lost 2 bases, and 10 bases lay in between. Germline V gene lookup returns CDR1 LGHNA and CDR2 YNFKEQ. DNA for the CDR3: TGTGCCAGCGCCGTGACAGGCAATCAGCCCCAGCATTTT. The encoded protein is CASAVTGNQPQHF.

J is TRBJ2-1 and V is TRBV9; possible D gene TRBD1, 6 bases. The CDR3 length is 13 residues. Germline CDR1 reads SGDLS; CDR2 reads YYNGEE. Trimming shortened V by 3 bases and J by 6 bases, and 10 bases separated the two germline ends. The CDR3 DNA reads as TGTGCCAGCAGCGCAGGACAGTTCAATGAGCAGTTCTTC. Protein product: CASSAGQFNEQFF.